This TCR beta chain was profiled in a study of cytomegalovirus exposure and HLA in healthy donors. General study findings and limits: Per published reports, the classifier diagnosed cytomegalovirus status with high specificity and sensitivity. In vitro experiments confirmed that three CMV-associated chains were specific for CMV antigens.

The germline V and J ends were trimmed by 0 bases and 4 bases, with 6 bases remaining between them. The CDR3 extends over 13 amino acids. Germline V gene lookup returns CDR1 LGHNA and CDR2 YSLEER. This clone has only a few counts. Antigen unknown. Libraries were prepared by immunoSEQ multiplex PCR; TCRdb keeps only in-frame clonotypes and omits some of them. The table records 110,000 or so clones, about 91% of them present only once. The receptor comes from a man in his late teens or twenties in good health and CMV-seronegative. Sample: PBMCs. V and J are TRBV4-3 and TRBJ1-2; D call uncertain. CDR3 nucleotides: TGCGCCAGCAGCCAAGATGAGAGCTATGGCTACACCTTC. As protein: CASSQDESYGYTF.